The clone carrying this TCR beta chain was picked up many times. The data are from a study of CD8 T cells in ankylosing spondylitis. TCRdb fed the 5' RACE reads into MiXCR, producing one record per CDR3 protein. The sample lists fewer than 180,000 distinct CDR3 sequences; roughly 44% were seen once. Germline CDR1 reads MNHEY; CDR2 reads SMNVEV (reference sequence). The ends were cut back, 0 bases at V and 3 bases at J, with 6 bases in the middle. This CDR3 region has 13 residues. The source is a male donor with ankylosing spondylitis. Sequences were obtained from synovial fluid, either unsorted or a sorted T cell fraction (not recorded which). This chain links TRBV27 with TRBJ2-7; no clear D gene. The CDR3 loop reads CASSLSLSYEQYF. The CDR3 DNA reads TGTGCCAGCAGTTTATCCTTAAGCTACGAGCAGTACTTC.